These 21 T cell receptor beta chains were all obtained from the same sample, sequenced in a study of early T cells in non-severe SARS-CoV-2 infection. MiXCR, run by TCRdb on the 5' RACE reads, gives a single entry per CDR3 protein. Of some 96,000 distinct CDR3 sequences detected, more than 13% appear once; the ten largest clones hold 4.5% to 7%. The sequenced sample consisted of whole blood. These receptors were obtained from an adult who was a healthcare worker with PCR-confirmed SARS-CoV-2 infection or an uninfected control (not recorded which).

This clonotype was counted between two and nine times. The rearrangement links TRBV11-2 to TRBJ2-5; TRBD2 matches 7 bases. V was clipped by 0 bases and J by 4 bases; unmatched bases: 8. The CDR3 length is 16 residues. The germline V gene has CDR1 SGHAT and CDR2 FQNNGV. Here the CDR3 DNA reads TGTGCCAGCAGCTTAGATCTTGCCAGCGGGGTAGAGACCCAGTACTTC. It translates to CASSLDLASGVETQYF.

This clonotype was detected only a few times. The rearrangement links TRBV9 to TRBJ1-3; 7 positions agree with TRBD1. The germline gives CDR1 SGDLS, CDR2 YYNGEE. The V and J ends lost 1 base and 0 bases, in that order; junction bases with no gene match: 1. The length of the CDR3 is 15 residues. The CDR3 DNA is TGTGCCAGCAGCGTAACAGGGGTCTCTGGAAACACCATATATTTT. Translating gives CASSVTGVSGNTIYF.

The sample holds a few counts of this clonotype. The chain recombines TRBV14 with TRBJ2-7; no clear D. The V end was cut by 4 bases, the J end by 0 bases, with 10 bases between. The CDR3 runs 14 residues. CDR1 is SGHDN and CDR2 is FVKESK in the germline V gene. Written as DNA, the CDR3 is TGTGCCAGCAGCCTATATGACGGCTCCTACGAGCAGTACTTC. Translation gives CASSLYDGSYEQYF.

The rearrangement links TRBV9 to TRBJ1-3, with a weak D call TRBD1 (5 bases). Germline V lookup: CDR1 SGDLS, CDR2 YYNGEE. Trimming shortened V by 0 bases and J by 2 bases, and 9 bases separated the two germline ends. There are 15 residues in the CDR3. CDR3 nucleotide sequence: TGTGCCAGCAGCGTAGAGAGGGGAACTGGAAACACCATATATTTT. Protein product: CASSVERGTGNTIYF. Supplemented by reference TRBV9 and TRBJ1-3, the full variable domain reads DSGVTQTPKHLITATGQRVTLRCSPRSGDLSVYWYQQSLDQGLQFLIQYYNGEERAKGNILERFSAQQFPDLHSELNLSSLELGDSALYFCASSVERGTGNTIYFGEGSWLTVV.

The chain is built from TRBV28 and TRBJ2-1; 9 nucleotides match TRBD2. The germline gives CDR1 MDHEN, CDR2 SYDVKM. V lost 3 bases and J lost 7; bases outside the gene matches: 4. The CDR3 is made up of 14 amino acids. In DNA form, the CDR3 reads TGTGCCAGCAGTTTCGGGACTAGCCTAAATGAGCAGTTCTTC. Translating gives CASSFGTSLNEQFF.

This rearrangement joins TRBV6-2 or TRBV6-3 to TRBJ2-1; D possibly corresponds to TRBD1 (5 bases). This CDR3 is built from 17 residues. Trimming took 2 bases from V and 8 from J, leaving 22 bases between them. CDR1 and CDR2 from the germline V gene are MNHEY and SVGEGT. The CDR3 DNA sequence: TGTGCCAGCAGTTACCTCAGCCTTGTCCAAGGGGCCGATGAGCAGTTCTTC. Translated, it gives CASSYLSLVQGADEQFF.

This clonotype was seen at least ten times. The genes are TRBV20-1 and TRBJ2-7; no reliable D call. The CDR3 totals 13 residues. In germline, CDR1 is DFQATT, CDR2 SNEGSKA (reference sequence). The ends were cut back, 6 bases at V and 2 bases at J, with 14 bases in the middle. The CDR3, as DNA: TGCAGTGCCCCCTGGGGTGGAACCTACGAGCAGTACTTC. This codes for CSAPWGGTYEQYF.

This clonotype has a handful of counts. The V and J genes are TRBV7-3 and TRBJ2-5; the D is unclear. This CDR3 is built from 13 residues. V lost 5 bases and J lost 1, with 8 bases in between. CDR1 SGHTA and CDR2 FQGTGA come from the germline V gene. For the CDR3, the DNA is TGTGCCAGCAGCACCACTCCCCAAGAGACCCAGTACTTC. Protein product: CASSTTPQETQYF.

This clonotype was found many times. The chain combines TRBV18 with TRBJ2-5, with unresolved D. Trimming shortened V by 8 bases and J by 2 bases, and 6 bases separated the two germline ends. CDR3 size: 11 residues. Germline V gene sequence: CDR1 KGHSH, CDR2 LQKENI. CDR3 in amino acids: CASSRQETQYF. The CDR3 DNA reads TGTGCCAGCAGCCGACAAGAGACCCAGTACTTC.

This clonotype was detected ten times or more. The chain combines TRBV4-1 with TRBJ2-1, with 11 bases identical to TRBD1. The trim removed 4 bases at V and 9 bases at J, leaving 2 bases unmatched. Germline CDR1 MGHRA, CDR2 YSYEKL. This CDR3 region has 13 residues. CDR3 bases: TGCGCCAGCAGCCGGGGGACAGGGGGTGAGCAGTTCTTC. Encoded protein: CASSRGTGGEQFF.

The chain recombines TRBV7-9 with TRBJ2-7; D perhaps matches TRBD1 (6 bases). Trimming took 4 bases from V and 0 from J, leaving 19 bases between them. Per germline, CDR1 SEHNR and CDR2 FQNEAQ (reference sequence). There are 17 residues in the CDR3. CDR3 DNA sequence: TGTGCCAGCAGCTCGTCCTTCACAGGGTCGAGCTCCTACGAGCAGTACTTC. Amino acid sequence: CASSSSFTGSSSYEQYF. The whole variable domain, remainder taken from reference TRBV7-9 and TRBJ2-7, is DTGVSQNPRHKITKRGQNVTFRCDPISEHNRLYWYRQTLGQGPEFLTYFQNEAQLEKSRLLSDRFSAERPKGSFSTLEIQRTEQGDSAMYLCASSSSFTGSSSYEQYFGPGTRLTVT.

Only a few counts were recorded for this clonotype. The V call is TRBV7-9, the J call TRBJ2-3; D gene uncertain. Germline CDR1 SEHNR, CDR2 FQNEAQ (reference sequence). This CDR3 has 15 amino acids. Trimming took 1 base from V and 2 from J, leaving 10 bases between them. In DNA form, the CDR3 reads TGTGCCAGCAGCTTAGTCCGGATCAACACAGATACGCAGTATTTT. Translating gives CASSLVRINTDTQYF.

V is TRBV5-1 and J is TRBJ2-3; 11 bases are a match to TRBD2. V dropped 2 bases and J dropped 0; count of bases not matched to a gene: 5. CDR1 SGHRS and CDR2 YFSETQ come from the germline V gene. CDR3 length: 17 amino acids. The CDR3 protein is CASSFQLAGVSTDTQYF. CDR3 nucleotides: TGCGCCAGCAGCTTCCAACTAGCGGGAGTGAGCACAGATACGCAGTATTTT.

This clonotype was seen more than once but under ten times. The chain has TRBV7-2 and TRBJ1-4; D remains unclear. The germline V gene encodes CDR1 SGHTA and CDR2 FQGNSA. V was clipped by 1 base and J by 7 bases, with 7 bases between them. The CDR3 loop spans 13 amino acids. CDR3 bases: TGTGCCAGCAGCTTAGGGACTTTTGAAAAACTGTTTTTT. Its protein product is CASSLGTFEKLFF. Full variable domain (outside the CDR3, taken from reference TRBV7-2 and TRBJ1-4): GAGVSQSPSNKVTEKGKDVELRCDPISGHTALYWYRQSLGQGLEFLIYFQGNSAPDKSGLPSDRFSAERTGGSVSTLTIQRTQQEDSAVYLCASSLGTFEKLFFGSGTQLSVL.

The chain uses TRBV9 and TRBJ2-7; tentatively, D is TRBD1 (5 bases). There are 13 residues in the CDR3. Germline V lookup: CDR1 SGDLS, CDR2 YYNGEE. The germline V and J ends were trimmed by 3 bases and 4 bases, with 11 bases remaining between them. The DNA of the CDR3 is TGTGCCAGCAGCGCCTACTCAGGGTACGAGCAGTACTTC. It specifies CASSAYSGYEQYF.

In this sample, this clonotype turned up many times. This chain joins TRBV21-1 and TRBJ2-4; no DNA check was done on the table's D call, TRBD2. TRBV21-1 corresponds to a pseudogene. The length of the CDR3 is 13 residues. The CDR3 DNA follows: TGTGCCAGCAACGGGGCCCAAAAAAACATTCAGTACTTC. Amino acid sequence: CASNGAQKNIQYF.

The chain carries TRBV11-2 and TRBJ2-5; TRBD2 might be the D (6 bases). The germline gives CDR1 SGHAT, CDR2 FQNNGV. The V end was cut by 3 bases, the J end by 2 bases, with 19 bases between. The CDR3 loop spans 17 amino acids. The CDR3 region has the DNA TGTGCCAGCAGCTTCTCGGGCACCTTGCGGGGTCAAGAGACCCAGTACTTC. This translates into CASSFSGTLRGQETQYF.

The chain carries TRBV12-3 or TRBV12-4 and TRBJ2-7; D might be TRBD1 or TRBD2, each matching 6 bases. The CDR3 covers 14 residues. V was shortened by 5 bases and J by 4 bases, with 15 bases between the two germline ends. The CDR3 nucleotides read TGTGCCAGCAGTCTAGGAGGGGGTGGATACGAGCAGTACTTC. As protein: CASSLGGGGYEQYF.

The table lists this clonotype with a few counts. The rearrangement uses TRBV29-1 and TRBJ2-5; D uncertain. Germline loops: CDR1 SQVTM, CDR2 ANQGSEA. The CDR3 contains 12 residues. V was pared by 4 bases and J by 2 bases, with 8 bases between. CDR3 amino acids: CSVAGGQETQYF. In DNA form, the CDR3 reads TGCAGCGTTGCTGGCGGTCAAGAGACCCAGTACTTC.

This clonotype was detected only a few times. The CDR3 loop reads CASRGGSAYEQYF. Here the CDR3 DNA reads TGTGCCAGCAGAGGTGGCAGCGCCTACGAGCAGTACTTC. This chain uses TRBV28 with TRBJ2-7; D not resolved. The germline CDR1 and CDR2 sequences are MDHEN and SYDVKM. This CDR3 has 13 residues. V lost 6 bases and J lost 2, with 11 bases in between.

This clonotype was seen many times. The rearrangement uses TRBV7-3 and TRBJ2-6; D unclear. There are 15 residues in the CDR3. Trimming stripped 6 bases from V and 0 bases from J, with 9 bases between. Looked up from germline, CDR1 is SGHTA and CDR2 is FQGTGA. The DNA for the CDR3 is TGTGCCAGCAGTTCCGGTCTCTCTGGGGCCAACGTCCTGACTTTC. It codes for CASSSGLSGANVLTF.